This T cell receptor beta chain stems from a study of blood T cell repertoires in COVID-19. Study details: PBMCs, B-cell-depleted T cells, or T cells provided the cDNA or gDNA that made up the material.

V trimming: 3 bases; J trimming: 6 bases; junction bases outside the gene matches: 7. The length of the CDR3 is 15 residues. In germline, CDR1 is MDHEN, CDR2 SYDVKM. Using immunoSEQ multiplex PCR, the repertoire was profiled, and TCRdb retains in-frame clones only, with some absent. Of approximately 470,000 clones in the sample, around 87% were seen once. Sequenced: PBMCs or T cells enriched from blood (not recorded which). This rearrangement joins TRBV28 to TRBJ2-1, with 8 bases fitting TRBD1. The sequence came from a woman younger than 35 who had recovered from COVID-19. The CDR3 is CASSLLQGDVNEQFF. In DNA, the CDR3 is TGTGCCAGCAGTTTGCTACAGGGGGACGTCAATGAGCAGTTCTTC.